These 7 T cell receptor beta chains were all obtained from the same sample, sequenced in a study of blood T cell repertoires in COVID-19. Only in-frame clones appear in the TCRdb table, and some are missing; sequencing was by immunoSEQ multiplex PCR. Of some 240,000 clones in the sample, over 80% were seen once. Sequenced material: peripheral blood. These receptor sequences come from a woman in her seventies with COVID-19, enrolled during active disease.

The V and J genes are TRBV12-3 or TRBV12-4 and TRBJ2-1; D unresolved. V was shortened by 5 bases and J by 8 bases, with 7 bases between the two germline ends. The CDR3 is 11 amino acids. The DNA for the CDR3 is TGTGCCAGCAGTCCCCGCGATGAGCAGTTCTTC. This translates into CASSPRDEQFF.

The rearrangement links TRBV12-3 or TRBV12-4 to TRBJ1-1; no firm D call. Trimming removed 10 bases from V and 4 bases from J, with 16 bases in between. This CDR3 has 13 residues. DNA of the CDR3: TGTGCCACCCGGAGGGCGGGAAGCACTGAAGCTTTCTTT. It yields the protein CATRRAGSTEAFF.

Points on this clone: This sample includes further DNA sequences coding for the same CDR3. The CDR3 is CAWSSGTGELFF. CDR3 DNA: TGTGCCTGGAGTAGCGGGACCGGGGAGCTGTTTTTT. This chain uses TRBV30 with TRBJ2-2; D is perhaps TRBD2 (6 bases). Trimming removed 2 bases at V and 5 bases at J, with 6 bases between. CDR3 length: 12 residues. Germline CDR1 reads GTSNPN; CDR2 reads SVGIG (reference sequence). The variable domain in full, completed from reference TRBV30 and TRBJ2-2, reads SQTIHQWPATLVQPVGSPLSLECTVEGTSNPNLYWYRQAAGRGLQLLFYSVGIGQISSEVPQNLSASRPQDRQFILSSKKLLLSDSGFYLCAWSSGTGELFFGEGSRLTVL.

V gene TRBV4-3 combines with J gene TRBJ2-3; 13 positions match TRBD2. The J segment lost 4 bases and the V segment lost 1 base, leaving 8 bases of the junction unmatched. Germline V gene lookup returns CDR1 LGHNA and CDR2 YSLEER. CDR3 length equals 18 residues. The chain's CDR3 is CASSQAYTTSGRPDTQYF. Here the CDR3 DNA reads TGCGCCAGCAGCCAAGCGTACACGACTAGCGGGAGGCCAGATACGCAGTATTTT.

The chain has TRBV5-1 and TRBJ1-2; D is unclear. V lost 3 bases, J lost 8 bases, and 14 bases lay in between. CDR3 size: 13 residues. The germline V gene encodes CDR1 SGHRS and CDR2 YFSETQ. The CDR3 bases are TGCGCCAGCAGCTCCCGCGAGGGAGAAGGCTACACCTTC. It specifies CASSSREGEGYTF.

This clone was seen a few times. CDR3 sequence: CASSPARGTGELFF. In DNA, the CDR3 is TGTGCCAGCAGCCCCGCCCGGGGGACCGGGGAGCTGTTTTTT. This chain links TRBV7-2 with TRBJ2-2, with D tentatively TRBD2 (6 bases). Germline values: CDR1 SGHTA, CDR2 FQGNSA. V was cut by 5 bases and J by 5 bases, with 12 bases left in between. This CDR3 has 14 residues.

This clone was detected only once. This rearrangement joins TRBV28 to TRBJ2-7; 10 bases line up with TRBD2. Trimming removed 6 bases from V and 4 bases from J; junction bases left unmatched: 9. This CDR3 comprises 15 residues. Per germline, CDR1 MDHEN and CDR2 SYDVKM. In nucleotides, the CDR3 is TGTGCCAGCAGGCTACCTAGCGGGAGTCAGTACGAGCAGTACTTC. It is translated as CASRLPSGSQYEQYF.